This paragraph covers one T cell receptor (beta chain) sequence. Its antigen is currently not known. Base qualities were left out, and no much larger clone turns up one base away. Trimming at the junction amounts to 3 bases on V and 6 bases on J, and the germline ends lie 13 bases apart. The CDR3 numbers 14 residues from cysteine through phenylalanine. Only the CDR3 region is kept as DNA, spanning 42 bases read in frame from base 1. The germline V gene sets CDR1 to ENHRY and CDR2 to SYGVKD. The data are from a study of T-cell memory formation after mild COVID-19 (dated by TCRdb to the early 2020s). In terms of the full investigation: TCR sequence clusters from the two donors were found to be largely donor specific. Longitudinal TCRalpha and TCRbeta repertoire sequencing tracked T-cell clones expanding and contracting after mild COVID-19 in a couple of donors. Two young, previously healthy adult volunteers made up the cohort, one male and one female. Here is what the overall study found, with its caveats: SARS-CoV-2 specificity was not confirmed for the second-wave clones peaking on day 37. From day 15 to 85, contracting clones showed balanced CD4/CD8 phenotypes, whereas a second wave of clones that expanded from day 15 to 37 leaned towards CD4+. Contracting CD4+ clones were found mainly in CM and EM memory subsets, while CD8+ clones were enriched in EMRA. Some responding clones were detected in pre-infection memory, which suggested that pre-existing cross-reactive memory T cells had joined the SARS-CoV-2 response. The study covered only a couple of mild cases, and larger cohorts including severe cases with pre-infection samples were considered necessary.

Sequenced using an Illumina NovaSeq 6000. TCRalpha and TCRbeta cDNA libraries were built by 5'RACE with constant-segment primers, adding sample barcodes and unique molecular identifiers. Trizol reagent was used to extract RNA from every sample. Library amplification was performed in two PCR steps, and a second sample barcode and Illumina TruSeq adapters were introduced in the second step. The libraries were sequenced on an Illumina NovaSeq using 2 x 150 bp paired-end reads. The authors processed their data as follows. With migec v1.2.7, reads were demultiplexed and then collapsed into UMI-guided consensus sequences. Using mixcr v2.1.11, UMI consensuses were aligned to TRA and TRB V and J templates and then assembled into clonotypes. Clonotypes were classified as expanded or contracted when called significant by both edgeR and NoisET, with noise models trained on biological replicates. For edgeR calls, the thresholds were a false discovery rate-adjusted p below 0.01 and a log2 fold-change of 1. PCA with hierarchical clustering of max-normalized trajectories of the 1000 most abundant clonotypes was used as exploratory dynamics analysis. Separately sequenced CD4+ and CD8+ repertoires were used to assign a CD4 or CD8 phenotype to each responding clone. TCRdb itself trimmed the public reads at Q25 with fastp, ran MiXCR and retained productive beta chains. Rows with a matching CDR3 protein are joined into one entry that keeps the most common DNA and genes. The V and J calls were not made by the authors but by TCRdb's processing. The sample records under 300,000 distinct CDR3 sequences, 15% to 20% of which are singletons. Clones ranked in the top ten supply approximately 3.5% of the sample.

Ficoll-Paque density gradient centrifugation was used to isolate PBMCs. The sequence is built from TRBV10-3 and TRBJ2-3; the D gene assignment is perhaps TRBD1 or TRBD2, with each matching 5 bases. The clonotype was recovered from a man younger than 35 who had mild COVID-19 (a few samples of this study predate the infection). The sample titles of this study are shuffled in the database, so cell type and time point are left out; the donor was told from shared clones. Material for sequencing was PBMCs or a T cell subset sorted from them (not recorded which). CDR3 reads: CAISDPGPVDTQYF. The base sequence is TGTGCCATCAGTGATCCGGGGCCGGTGGATACGCAGTATTTT.